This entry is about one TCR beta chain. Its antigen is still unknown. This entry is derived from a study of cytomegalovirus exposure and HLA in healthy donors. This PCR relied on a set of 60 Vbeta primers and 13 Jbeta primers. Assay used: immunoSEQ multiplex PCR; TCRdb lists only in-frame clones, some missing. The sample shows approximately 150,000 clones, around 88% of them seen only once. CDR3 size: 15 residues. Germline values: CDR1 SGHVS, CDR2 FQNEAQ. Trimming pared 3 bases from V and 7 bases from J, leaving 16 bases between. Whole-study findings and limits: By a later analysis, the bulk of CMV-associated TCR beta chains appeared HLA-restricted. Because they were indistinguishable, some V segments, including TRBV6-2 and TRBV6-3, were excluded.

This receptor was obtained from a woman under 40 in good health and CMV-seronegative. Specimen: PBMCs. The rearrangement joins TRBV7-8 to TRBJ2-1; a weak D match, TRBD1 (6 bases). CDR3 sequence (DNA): TGTGCCAGCAGCTTGTTCGGGACATTCCTAAATGAGCAGTTCTTC. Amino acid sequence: CASSLFGTFLNEQFF.